This TCR beta chain was identified in a study of T cell repertoires in cytomegalovirus infection. In the study overall: Indicated by public TCR beta signatures were CMV infection and matching HLA type.

CDR3 length: 16 amino acids. V dropped 1 base and J dropped 7; count of bases not matched to a gene: 4. Germline values: CDR1 LGHNA, CDR2 YNFKEQ. TCRdb re-analysed the reads in MiXCR, keeping a single row per CDR3 protein. Of about 310,000 distinct CDR3 sequences in the sample, roughly 17% were seen once. Of note for this clonotype: The antigen remains unidentified.

Notes on the study in general: Public TCR beta family frequency separated CMV-and-HLA carriers, including in an independent cohort.

The source is a human donor in good health (CMV status not recorded). Some clones in this sample may be carry-over from other donors' samples. The rearrangement links TRBV4-2 to TRBJ1-6; 10 nucleotides match TRBD1. The sample comprised PBMCs. CDR3 sequence reads: CASSQGDRGLNSPLHF. The CDR3, as DNA: TGTGCCAGCAGCCAAGGGGACAGGGGATTAAATTCACCCCTCCACTTT.